This is a list of T cell receptor beta chains from one sample in a study of blood T cell repertoires in COVID-19. Data came from immunoSEQ multiplex PCR; TCRdb stores just in-frame clones and leaves some out. The top ten hold about 5% of the sample, which has a few hundred thousand clones, around four fifths seen once. The sample taken for sequencing was peripheral blood. Every receptor here comes from a man between 60 and 75 years old who had recovered from COVID-19. The CDR3 runs from the conserved cysteine through the conserved F or W. Each record gives: clone size, V gene, D gene, J gene, CDR3 DNA, CDR3 protein. A D gene is named only where the DNA matches it firmly. Clone size is stated in some rows and not others, as once, few, many or a class when expanded.

clone size: .
V gene: TRBV20-1
D gene: .
J gene: TRBJ1-6
CDR3 DNA: TGCAGTGCTAGTAATCGGGGAAGCTCCTATAATTCACCCCTCCACTTT
CDR3 protein: CSASNRGSSYNSPLHF

clone size: .
V gene: TRBV6-1
D gene: .
J gene: TRBJ1-1
CDR3 DNA: TGTGCCAGCAGTGAATTAAAACAGGGCACTGAAGCTTTCTTT
CDR3 protein: CASSELKQGTEAFF

clone size: .
V gene: TRBV11-2
D gene: TRBD2
J gene: TRBJ2-5
CDR3 DNA: TGTGCCAGCAGCTACAGACTAGCGGGGCGCCAAGAGACCCAGTACTTC
CDR3 protein: CASSYRLAGRQETQYF

clone size: .
V gene: TRBV4-1
D gene: TRBD2
J gene: TRBJ2-4
CDR3 DNA: TGCGCCAGCAGCCAAGGGGTAGACGCGGGAGCGGGAAACATTCAGTACTTC
CDR3 protein: CASSQGVDAGAGNIQYF

clone size: .
V gene: TRBV27
D gene: .
J gene: TRBJ1-2
CDR3 DNA: TGTGCCAGCAGTTCGGGAGGCGGAAACTATGGCTACACCTTC
CDR3 protein: CASSSGGGNYGYTF

clone size: few
V gene: TRBV12-3/TRBV12-4
D gene: .
J gene: TRBJ1-6
CDR3 DNA: TGTGCCAGCAGTTTTCGAGCTTCACCCCTCCACTTT
CDR3 protein: CASSFRASPLHF

clone size: once
V gene: TRBV7-2
D gene: .
J gene: TRBJ2-7
CDR3 DNA: TGTGCCAGCAGCTTATTACAGGGACGGGGCGAGCAGTACTTC
CDR3 protein: CASSLLQGRGEQYF

clone size: .
V gene: TRBV5-1
D gene: TRBD1
J gene: TRBJ2-7
CDR3 DNA: TGCGCCAGCAGCTTGGGTCCGGGACAGGGGAGCTACGAGCAGTACTTC
CDR3 protein: CASSLGPGQGSYEQYF

clone size: .
V gene: TRBV11-1
D gene: .
J gene: TRBJ1-1
CDR3 DNA: TGTGCCAGCAGCTTAGTCAGGACAAACACTGAAGCTTTCTTT
CDR3 protein: CASSLVRTNTEAFF

clone size: .
V gene: TRBV10-1
D gene: .
J gene: TRBJ2-7
CDR3 DNA: TGCGCCAGCAGTGGGCCACTAGCCACCAACGAGCAGTACTTC
CDR3 protein: CASSGPLATNEQYF

clone size: .
V gene: TRBV5-4
D gene: .
J gene: TRBJ2-3
CDR3 DNA: TGTGCCAGCAGCTTGAAAGAACCAACACGTACGCAGTATTTT
CDR3 protein: CASSLKEPTRTQYF

clone size: .
V gene: TRBV6-5
D gene: TRBD1
J gene: TRBJ2-2
CDR3 DNA: TGTGCCAGCAGTTACCGGGGACAGACAAACACCGGGGAGCTGTTTTTT
CDR3 protein: CASSYRGQTNTGELFF

clone size: .
V gene: TRBV4-1
D gene: .
J gene: TRBJ1-2
CDR3 DNA: TGCGCCAGCAGCCCGACAGGACTTAGTGGCTACACCTTC
CDR3 protein: CASSPTGLSGYTF

clone size: .
V gene: TRBV27
D gene: .
J gene: TRBJ1-5
CDR3 DNA: TGTGCCAGCAGTTTCGCCAGGCATCAGCCCCAGCATTTT
CDR3 protein: CASSFARHQPQHF

clone size: .
V gene: TRBV7-2
D gene: TRBD1
J gene: TRBJ2-7
CDR3 DNA: TGTGCCAGCAGCTTAGCGGGTGGACAGGGTGTCTGGACTAAGTACGAGCAGTACTTC
CDR3 protein: CASSLAGGQGVWTKYEQYF

clone size: .
V gene: TRBV11-2
D gene: TRBD1
J gene: TRBJ1-6
CDR3 DNA: TGTGCCAGCAAACTGACAGGGTCAAATTCACCCCTCCACTTT
CDR3 protein: CASKLTGSNSPLHF

clone size: .
V gene: TRBV30
D gene: TRBD1
J gene: TRBJ1-6
CDR3 DNA: TGTGCCTGGAGTTTCGGGCAGGGGGCCGCCTATAATTCACCCCTCCACTTT
CDR3 protein: CAWSFGQGAAYNSPLHF

clone size: .
V gene: TRBV4-1
D gene: TRBD1
J gene: TRBJ1-4
CDR3 DNA: TGCGCCAGCAGCCAACACCACAGGGGTGATGAAAAACTGTTTTTT
CDR3 protein: CASSQHHRGDEKLFF

clone size: .
V gene: TRBV6-4
D gene: .
J gene: TRBJ2-3
CDR3 DNA: TGTGCCAGCAGTGACTCCGCGGGTCATAGCACAGATACGCAGTATTTT
CDR3 protein: CASSDSAGHSTDTQYF

clone size: few
V gene: TRBV7-9
D gene: .
J gene: TRBJ2-2
CDR3 DNA: TGTGCCAGCGAGGTGGGCAGGGCGAACACCGGGGAGCTGTTTTTT
CDR3 protein: CASEVGRANTGELFF

clone size: once
V gene: TRBV9
D gene: .
J gene: TRBJ2-2
CDR3 DNA: TGTGCCAGCAGCGTAGATGCCGGGACCGGGGAGCTGTTTTTT
CDR3 protein: CASSVDAGTGELFF

clone size: .
V gene: TRBV19
D gene: .
J gene: TRBJ1-5
CDR3 DNA: TGTGCCAGTAGTATCCCCATCCGGGGGAATCAGCCCCAGCATTTT
CDR3 protein: CASSIPIRGNQPQHF

clone size: .
V gene: TRBV3-1/TRBV3-2
D gene: .
J gene: TRBJ2-5
CDR3 DNA: TGTGCCAGCAGCCAGGGGGGGGCTGGGAGGCAAGGGGAGACCCAGTACTTC
CDR3 protein: CASSQGGAGRQGETQYF

clone size: .
V gene: TRBV6-5
D gene: .
J gene: TRBJ2-7
CDR3 DNA: TGTGCCAGCAAGAAGGACAGTCCCTCGGGCGAGCAGTACTTC
CDR3 protein: CASKKDSPSGEQYF

clone size: .
V gene: TRBV2
D gene: .
J gene: TRBJ2-5
CDR3 DNA: TGTGCCAGCAGTAAGGACGGGGGGCCCTCAGAGACCCAGTACTTC
CDR3 protein: CASSKDGGPSETQYF

clone size: few
V gene: TRBV5-1
D gene: .
J gene: TRBJ1-3
CDR3 DNA: TGCGCCAGCAGCTTGGGACTGCTCTCTGGAAACACCATATATTTT
CDR3 protein: CASSLGLLSGNTIYF

clone size: .
V gene: TRBV5-6
D gene: .
J gene: TRBJ2-7
CDR3 DNA: TGTGCCAGCAGCGCTATTGGAGGGGGCTCGGTCGAAGAGCAGTACTTC
CDR3 protein: CASSAIGGGSVEEQYF

clone size: .
V gene: TRBV29-1
D gene: TRBD2
J gene: TRBJ2-7
CDR3 DNA: TGCAGCGTGGGAGCGGGAGGCAGGTACGAGCAGTACTTC
CDR3 protein: CSVGAGGRYEQYF

clone size: .
V gene: TRBV5-1
D gene: .
J gene: TRBJ1-1
CDR3 DNA: TGCGCCAGCAGCCTGGCGGGGAACACTGAAGCTTTCTTT
CDR3 protein: CASSLAGNTEAFF

clone size: .
V gene: TRBV14
D gene: TRBD2
J gene: TRBJ2-3
CDR3 DNA: TGTGCCAGCACCCAGGGGACTAGCTGGGATACGCAGTATTTT
CDR3 protein: CASTQGTSWDTQYF

clone size: .
V gene: TRBV7-9
D gene: TRBD2
J gene: TRBJ2-1
CDR3 DNA: TGTGCCAGCAGCTTAGGGCGGGAGGGGAATGAGCAGTTCTTC
CDR3 protein: CASSLGREGNEQFF

clone size: .
V gene: TRBV18
D gene: TRBD1
J gene: TRBJ2-1
CDR3 DNA: TGTGCCAGCTCACCATCACCTACAGGGGCTGCCGAGCAGTTCTTC
CDR3 protein: CASSPSPTGAAEQFF

clone size: .
V gene: TRBV9
D gene: .
J gene: TRBJ2-5
CDR3 DNA: TGTGCCAACGCCCGGTCCGGTTCGCAAGAGACCCAGTACTTC
CDR3 protein: CANARSGSQETQYF

clone size: .
V gene: TRBV19
D gene: TRBD1
J gene: TRBJ2-3
CDR3 DNA: TGTGCCAGTAGTATCACGGACAGGGGGTATACAGATACGCAGTATTTT
CDR3 protein: CASSITDRGYTDTQYF

clone size: .
V gene: TRBV5-5
D gene: TRBD1
J gene: TRBJ2-2
CDR3 DNA: TGTGCCAGCAGCCCCCCGCCGACAGGGGGAAGGGCCGGGGAGCTGTTTTTT
CDR3 protein: CASSPPPTGGRAGELFF

clone size: .
V gene: TRBV5-1
D gene: .
J gene: TRBJ1-2
CDR3 DNA: TGCGCCAGCAGCCGGGAGGGGGGCTATGGCTACACCTTC
CDR3 protein: CASSREGGYGYTF

clone size: .
V gene: TRBV18
D gene: TRBD1
J gene: TRBJ1-4
CDR3 DNA: TGTGCCAGCTCGCTGGACAGGGGGAATGAAAAACTGTTTTTT
CDR3 protein: CASSLDRGNEKLFF